The present T cell receptor beta chain was sequenced within a study of Graves' ophthalmopathy and Graves' hyperthyroidism. Concerning this clonotype itself: Its antigen remains unidentified.

Trimming left V 0 bases short and J 4 bases short, with 18 bases between. Germline assignment: CDR1 SGHTA and CDR2 FQGNSA. The CDR3 length is 17 residues. Study results and caveats: A majority of expanded thyroid clonotypes exceeding 0.001 frequency were likewise present in blood.

Amplified material comprised TCR beta CDR3 regions derived from RNA transcripts. RT-PCR in the first round used HTBI primers; a second-round multiplex PCR followed. TCRdb re-called the multiplex PCR reads with MiXCR, one entry per CDR3 protein. The sample lists fewer than 650,000 distinct CDR3 sequences, about 20% occurring once. Sequenced: peripheral blood. The chain recombines TRBV7-2 with TRBJ1-2; TRBD1 might be the D (5 bases). This TCR was recovered from a woman in her late teens or twenties with stable Graves' hyperthyroidism. Some clones in this sample may be carry-over from other donors' samples. The chain's CDR3 is CASSLAPLGDVSYGYTF. Here the CDR3 DNA reads TGTGCCAGCAGCTTAGCCCCCCTAGGGGACGTTAGCTATGGCTACACCTTC. Full variable domain (remainder filled in from reference TRBV7-2 and TRBJ1-2): GAGVSQSPSNKVTEKGKDVELRCDPISGHTALYWYRQSLGQGLEFLIYFQGNSAPDKSGLPSDRFSAERTGGSVSTLTIQRTQQEDSAVYLCASSLAPLGDVSYGYTFGSGTRLTVV.